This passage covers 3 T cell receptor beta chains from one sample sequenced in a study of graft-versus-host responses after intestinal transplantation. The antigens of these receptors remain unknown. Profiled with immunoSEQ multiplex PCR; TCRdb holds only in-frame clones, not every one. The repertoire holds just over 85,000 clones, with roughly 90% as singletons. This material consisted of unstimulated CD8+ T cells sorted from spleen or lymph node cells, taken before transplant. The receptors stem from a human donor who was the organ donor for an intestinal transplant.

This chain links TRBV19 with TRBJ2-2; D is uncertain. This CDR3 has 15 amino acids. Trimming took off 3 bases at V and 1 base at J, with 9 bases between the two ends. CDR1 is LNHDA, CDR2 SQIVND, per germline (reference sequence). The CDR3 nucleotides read TGTGCCAGTAGTATTCTGTTAATGAACACCGGGGAGCTGTTTTTT. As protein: CASSILLMNTGELFF.

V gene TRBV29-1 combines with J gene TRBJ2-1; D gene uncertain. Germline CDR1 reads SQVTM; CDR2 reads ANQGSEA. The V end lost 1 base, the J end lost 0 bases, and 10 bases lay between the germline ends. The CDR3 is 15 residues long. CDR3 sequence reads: CSVEGVPGSYNEQFF. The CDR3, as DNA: TGCAGCGTTGAAGGGGTGCCGGGCTCCTACAATGAGCAGTTCTTC.

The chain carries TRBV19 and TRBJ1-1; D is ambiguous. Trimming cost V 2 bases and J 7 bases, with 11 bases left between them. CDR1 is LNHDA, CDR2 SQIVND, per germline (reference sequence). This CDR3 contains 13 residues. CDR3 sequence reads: CASSIFGVHEAFF. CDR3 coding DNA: TGTGCCAGTAGTATATTCGGAGTTCATGAAGCTTTCTTT.